This TCR beta chain stems from a study of T cell repertoires in cytomegalovirus infection. About the research overall: Well-studied HLA-B-restricted epitopes and recently identified HLA-C-restricted epitopes of CMV were both used in the study. Matching HLA type, along with CMV infection, was indicated by public TCR beta signatures.

TCRdb itself ran the reads through MiXCR, one entry per CDR3 protein. In the table there are roughly 920,000 distinct CDR3 sequences, 30% to 40% of which are singletons. The CDR3 sequence is 15 residues long. The V end lost 8 bases, the J end lost 4 bases, and 15 bases lay between the germline ends. Remarks on this clonotype: The antigen is not known.

The sample was cultured CD8+ T cells from PBMCs, taken from culture after CMV antigen stimulation. V usage is TRBV12-3 or TRBV12-4 and J usage is TRBJ2-6; a weak D match, TRBD1 (6 bases). The sequence was collected from a human donor in good health (CMV status not recorded). Some clones in this sample may be carry-over from other donors' samples. The CDR3 protein is CASAPAGVGANVLTF. The CDR3 DNA sequence: TGTGCCAGCGCTCCGGCAGGGGTGGGGGCCAACGTCCTGACTTTC.